These 10 T cell receptor beta chains share one sample of origin, sequenced in a study of untreated major depressive disorder. Overall study results and limits: TRBV05-01 (Vbeta 5.1) usage was higher in CD4+ T cells of depressed patients than controls.

The data were produced by immunoSEQ multiplex PCR, yet TCRdb's version contains in-frame clones alone and is incomplete. The sample comprises approximately 20,000 clones, about 92% of which are singletons, and 0.55% to 0.75% rests with the top ten. Their antigens are not known. What was sequenced was CD4+ T cells from PBMCs. All receptors come from a woman aged 40 to 50 with major depressive disorder.

CDR3 loop: CASSLGQGRDTQYF. The CDR3 nucleotides are TGTGCCAGCAGTCTTGGACAGGGTAGGGATACGCAGTATTTT. V gene TRBV27 combines with J gene TRBJ2-3, with TRBD1 matching over 8 bases. The CDR3 is 14 residues long. Germline values: CDR1 MNHEY, CDR2 SMNVEV (reference sequence). V was clipped by 5 bases and J by 6 bases; unmatched bases: 7.

This chain links TRBV5-1 with TRBJ2-5; D unclear. The CDR3 is 13 amino acids. Germline V gene lookup returns CDR1 SGHRS and CDR2 YFSETQ. Trimming took 3 bases from V and 0 from J, leaving 6 bases between them. In DNA form, the CDR3 reads TGCGCCAGCAGCTCATTGTACCAAGAGACCCAGTACTTC. As protein: CASSSLYQETQYF.

The chain carries TRBV13 and TRBJ2-3; TRBD2 might be the D (6 bases). V lost 3 bases and J lost 2, with 18 bases in between. Germline V gives CDR1 PRHDT, CDR2 FYEKMQ (reference sequence). The CDR3 is 17 amino acids. CDR3 sequence (DNA): TGTGCCAGCAGCTTCCCCTGGGGACTTCCTGCCACAGATACGCAGTATTTT. Translation gives CASSFPWGLPATDTQYF.

The rearrangement links TRBV27 to TRBJ2-6, with D perhaps assigned TRBD1 or TRBD2 (6 bases each). The CDR3 has 19 residues. From germline, CDR1 is MNHEY and CDR2 SMNVEV (reference sequence). V lost 6 bases, J lost 0 bases, and 21 bases lay in between. CDR3 DNA sequence: TGTGCCAGCAGCTTAGGGGGGTTGGGGCGGGCCTCTGGGGCCAACGTCCTGACTTTC. It specifies CASSLGGLGRASGANVLTF.

The chain recombines TRBV6-1 with TRBJ1-1, with 8 bases that match TRBD1. The CDR3 totals 13 residues. The ends lost 6 bases at V and 6 bases at J; junction bases unmatched: 6. From germline, CDR1 is MNHNS and CDR2 SASEGT. CDR3 bases: TGTGCCAGCAGGACAGGGGTCGTAGCTGAAGCTTTCTTT. Its protein is CASRTGVVAEAFF.

Comment on this clone: A junction boundary mismatches the germline segment, possibly from a read error. The CDR3 bases are TGTGCCAGCAGCGAAGAGGGAGGGGCTTCCCAGCCCCAGCATTTT. It translates to CASSEEGGASQPQHF. The chain joins TRBV6-1 to TRBJ1-5, with D perhaps TRBD1 (5 bases). This CDR3 has 15 amino acids. CDR1 is MNHNS and CDR2 is SASEGT in the germline V gene.

The chain recombines TRBV2 with TRBJ2-7, with 7 bases identical to TRBD1. Germline V lookup: CDR1 SNHLY, CDR2 FYNNEI. The ends lost 6 bases at V and 3 bases at J; junction bases unmatched: 11. The length of the CDR3 is 15 residues. The CDR3 is CASREGANKDYEQYF. In DNA, the CDR3 is TGTGCCAGCAGAGAGGGGGCCAATAAGGACTACGAGCAGTACTTC.

The V gene is TRBV5-4, the J gene TRBJ2-3; D uncertain. Germline V lookup: CDR1 SGHNT, CDR2 YYREEE (reference sequence). The V gene lost 3 bases and the J gene lost 0 bases, with 8 bases spanning the gap. This CDR3 region has 14 residues. As DNA, the CDR3 is TGTGCCAGCAGCTGGAGACTGAGCACAGATACGCAGTATTTT. This sequence encodes CASSWRLSTDTQYF.

This chain uses TRBV27 with TRBJ1-1, with a weak D call TRBD1 (6 bases). V dropped 5 bases and J dropped 2 bases, with 15 bases sitting between them. The germline gives CDR1 MNHEY, CDR2 SMNVEV (reference sequence). The CDR3 totals 15 residues. DNA of the CDR3: TGTGCCAGCAGTATGAGGACCAGGGGAAACACTGAAGCTTTCTTT. Its protein is CASSMRTRGNTEAFF.

This clone was recorded once. The V gene is TRBV5-4, the J gene TRBJ2-5; 7 bases align to TRBD1. The germline CDR1 and CDR2 sequences are SGHNT and YYREEE (reference sequence). The CDR3 covers 15 residues. The V segment lost 6 bases and the J segment 1 base; nucleotides outside the gene matches: 9. The CDR3 is CASTRQGGGQETQYF. The CDR3 coding sequence is TGTGCCAGCACCCGACAGGGCGGTGGCCAAGAGACCCAGTACTTC.